The 9 T cell receptor beta chains listed next were all sequenced from one sample in a study of T cells in Graves' hyperthyroidism and ophthalmopathy. TCR beta CDR3 regions were amplified from RNA. A first-round RT-PCR of the TCR CDR3 used the HTBI primer set. MiXCR, run by TCRdb on the multiplex PCR reads, gives a single entry per CDR3 protein. The data hold around 390,000 distinct CDR3 sequences, with about 14% observed a single time. The sample comprised blood. The receptors derive from a woman aged 25 to 39 with Graves' ophthalmopathy.

This clonotype was found many times. The gene calls are TRBV13 and TRBJ2-3; unclear D gene. CDR1 and CDR2 (germline): PRHDT, FYEKMQ (reference sequence). This CDR3 has 15 amino acids. V lost 7 bases to trimming and J lost 2 bases, with 16 bases between them. The CDR3 sequence is CASNARNPNTDTQYF. CDR3 sequence (DNA): TGTGCCAGCAACGCCCGGAACCCAAACACAGATACGCAGTATTTT.

This clonotype was seen more than once but under ten times. This sequence joins TRBV12-3 or TRBV12-4 and TRBJ2-7, with D uncertain. V gave up 5 bases and J gave up 9 bases, with 17 bases separating them. The CDR3 is made up of 13 amino acids. The CDR3 nucleotides read TGTGCCAGCAGTGAAGGACCGACTCCAGGGCAGTACTTC. Translating it yields CASSEGPTPGQYF.

This clonotype came up many times. This chain links TRBV28 with TRBJ1-4; no reliable D call. The CDR3 extends over 13 amino acids. The V end lost 4 bases, the J end lost 14 bases, and 17 bases lay between the germline ends. The germline CDR1 and CDR2 sequences are MDHEN and SYDVKM. This CDR3 is CASSYGRDSILFF. The DNA for the CDR3 is TGTGCCAGCAGTTATGGCAGAGATTCTATTCTGTTTTTT.

In its sample, this clonotype was seen many times. This sequence joins TRBV7-9 and TRBJ1-5; 12 nucleotides match TRBD1. Germline CDR1 reads SEHNR; CDR2 reads FQNEAQ (reference sequence). The CDR3 consists of 17 residues. V was pared by 5 bases and J by 0 bases, with 5 bases of the junction left unmatched. The CDR3 spells CASSRDRGQASNQPQHF. The CDR3 DNA sequence: TGTGCCAGCAGCCGGGACAGGGGGCAGGCTAGCAATCAGCCCCAGCATTTT.

There are many counts of this clonotype. This chain connects TRBV7-2 to TRBJ2-1; 8 nucleotides match TRBD2. CDR3 length: 14 amino acids. With V trimmed by 5 bases and J by 3 bases, 3 bases remained unmatched. Germline V gene sequence: CDR1 SGHTA, CDR2 FQGNSA. This CDR3 reads CASSVRGGYNEQFF. The DNA for the CDR3 is TGTGCCAGCAGCGTACGGGGGGGCTACAATGAGCAGTTCTTC.

The V call is TRBV28, the J call TRBJ1-2; 7 positions match TRBD1. CDR3 length: 15 amino acids. Per the germline V gene, CDR1 is MDHEN and CDR2 is SYDVKM. V lost 2 bases, J lost 4 bases, and 7 bases stayed unmatched. The CDR3 loop reads CASSLRQGGSYGYTF. Written as DNA, the CDR3 is TGTGCCAGCAGTTTACGACAGGGCGGGAGCTATGGCTACACCTTC.

This clonotype has a count of ten or more. The chain has TRBV7-2 and TRBJ1-1, with D unresolved. There are 13 residues in the CDR3. Between the trimmed V and J ends, which lost 8 bases and 1 base, there was a span of 11 bases. Looked up from germline, CDR1 is SGHTA and CDR2 is FQGNSA. CDR3 DNA: TGTGCCAGCCACGGGGATGGGAACACTGAAGCTTTCTTT. This encodes CASHGDGNTEAFF.

The CDR3 nucleotides read TGTGCCAGCAGTGAAGAGCCTATGGACGGGCCCCAAGAGTACTTC. Translated, it gives CASSEEPMDGPQEYF. V usage is TRBV2 and J usage is TRBJ2-5, with unresolved D. The V end was cut by 1 base, the J end by 12 bases, with 21 bases between. Per germline, CDR1 SNHLY and CDR2 FYNNEI. The CDR3 loop spans 15 amino acids.

This clonotype was detected a few times. V gene TRBV6-4 combines with J gene TRBJ1-4; D possibly corresponds to TRBD1 (5 bases). Between the trimmed V and J ends, which lost 7 bases and 0 bases, there was a span of 9 bases. The CDR3 covers 14 residues. CDR1 and CDR2 (germline): MRHNA, SNTAGT. The CDR3 DNA reads TGTGCCAGCACCGCAGGGTCAACTAATGAAAAACTGTTTTTT. Amino acids: CASTAGSTNEKLFF.